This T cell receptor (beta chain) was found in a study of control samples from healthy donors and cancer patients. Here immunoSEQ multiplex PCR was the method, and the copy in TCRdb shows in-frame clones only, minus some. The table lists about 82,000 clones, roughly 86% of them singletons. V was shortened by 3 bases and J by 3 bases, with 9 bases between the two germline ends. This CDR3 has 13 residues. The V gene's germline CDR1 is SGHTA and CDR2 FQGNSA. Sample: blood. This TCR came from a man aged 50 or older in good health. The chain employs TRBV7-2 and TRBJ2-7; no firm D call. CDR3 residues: CASSFQVIYEQYF. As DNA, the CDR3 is TGTGCCAGCAGCTTCCAGGTGATCTACGAGCAGTACTTC.